The clone carrying this TCR beta chain was counted ten times or more. The target antigen is unknown. The data derive from a study of identical twins. Study results and limitations: Twins' surplus sharing was weaker for beta out-of-frame sequences.

The length of the CDR3 is 16 residues. Germline V gene sequence: CDR1 DFQATT, CDR2 SNEGSKA (reference sequence). V lost 3 bases and J lost 5; bases outside the gene matches: 9. TCRdb itself ran the 5' RACE reads through MiXCR, one entry per CDR3 protein. The table records roughly 770,000 distinct CDR3 sequences, around a sixth of them present only once. Separately, the same data were catalogued under a study of T cells expressing NK-cell markers.

The chain combines TRBV20-1 with TRBJ2-1; TRBD2 agrees at 11 bases. This receptor was obtained from a woman younger than 35 in good health. The specimen sequenced was PBMCs. CDR3 DNA: TGCAGTGCTAGTCACCCACTAGCGGGAGCCAACAATGAGCAGTTCTTC. Its translation: CSASHPLAGANNEQFF.